This T cell receptor (beta chain) was found in a study of T cell changes during pregnancy in multiple sclerosis. Assay used: immunoSEQ multiplex PCR; TCRdb lists only in-frame clones, some missing. The repertoire consists of 30,000 to 35,000 clones, with about nine tenths occurring once and the leading ten covering around an eighth. The table lists this clone with a count of one. The V gene's germline CDR1 is MNHNS and CDR2 SASEGT. The CDR3 has 17 amino acids. Trimming stripped 2 bases from V and 0 bases from J, with 16 bases between. The chain links TRBV6-1 to TRBJ1-2; D possibly corresponds to TRBD1 (5 bases). The TCR originated in a female donor with multiple sclerosis, enrolled in a pregnancy study. This sample comprised CD8+ T cells from peripheral blood mononuclear cells, obtained in the first trimester of pregnancy. The CDR3 here is CASSERMVKTANYGYTF. CDR3 sequence (DNA): TGTGCCAGCAGTGAAAGGATGGTTAAGACAGCTAACTATGGCTACACCTTC.